The 13 T cell receptor beta chains listed next were all sequenced from one sample in a study of CD8+CD57+ T cells in acquired aplastic anemia. TCR beta VDJ and CDR3 profiles were obtained from a genomic DNA template. Each CDR3 protein is one row after TCRdb ran MiXCR on the reads. The table lists some 220,000 distinct CDR3 sequences, 30% to 40% of them singletons, with roughly 1.1% in the top ten. The sequencing sample was made of sorted CD4+, CD8+, or CD8+CD57+ T cells (not recorded which) from PBMCs. The origin of the receptors is a human donor in good health, serving as a control.

The chain joins TRBV5-4 to TRBJ1-3; 7 bases fit TRBD1. The CDR3 sequence is 17 residues long. Trimming cost V 1 base and J 0 bases; bases outside gene matches: 7. Germline-derived CDR1 and CDR2 are SGHNT and YYREEE (reference sequence). The DNA of the CDR3 is TGTGCCAGCAGCTTGTATCAGACAGGGAGCTCTGGAAACACCATATATTTT. This sequence encodes CASSLYQTGSSGNTIYF.

This rearrangement joins TRBV30 to TRBJ1-1; 7 bases fit TRBD1. Trimming removed 5 bases from V and 0 bases from J; junction bases left unmatched: 9. The CDR3 runs to 15 residues. Germline CDR1 and CDR2: GTSNPN and SVGIG (reference sequence). CDR3 sequence (DNA): TGTGCCTGGTTTATAGGGGGCTTCGTGAACACTGAAGCTTTCTTT. It specifies CAWFIGGFVNTEAFF.

In this sample, this clonotype turned up a few times. The chain uses TRBV4-1 and TRBJ1-1; D uncertain. V lost 3 bases and J 8 bases, leaving 16 bases between the germline ends. The CDR3 is 14 residues long. CDR1 and CDR2 from the germline V gene are MGHRA and YSYEKL. CDR3 nucleotide sequence: TGCGCCAGCAGCCAGGGTCCCCGCGGACTAGAAGCTTTCTTT. Protein: CASSQGPRGLEAFF.

The sample holds many counts of this clonotype. The chain carries TRBV25-1 and TRBJ2-1; the match to TRBD1 covers 8 bases. The CDR3 extends over 15 amino acids. J lost 3 bases, V lost 0 bases, and 1 base had no gene match. Germline V gene data show CDR1 as MGHDK and CDR2 as SYGVNS. This chain's CDR3 is CASSEYGTGYNEQFF. The DNA of the CDR3 is TGTGCCAGCAGTGAATACGGGACAGGCTACAATGAGCAGTTCTTC.

This clonotype was seen at least ten times. The J gene is TRBJ1-2, the V gene TRBV5-1; tentatively, D is TRBD1 (6 bases). This CDR3 contains 14 residues. Trimming removed 0 bases at V and 2 bases at J, with 8 bases between. CDR1 is SGHRS and CDR2 is YFSETQ in the germline V gene. The CDR3 reads CASSLATGNYGYTF. CDR3 in DNA: TGCGCCAGCAGCTTGGCGACAGGAAACTATGGCTACACCTTC. Based on the CDR3 plus reference TRBV5-1 and TRBJ1-2, the full variable domain is KAGVTQTPRYLIKTRGQQVTLSCSPISGHRSVSWYQQTPGQGLQFLFEYFSETQRNKGNFPGRFSGRQFSNSRSEMNVSTLELGDSALYLCASSLATGNYGYTFGSGTRLTVV.

The J gene is TRBJ1-2, the V gene TRBV15; 10 nucleotides line up with TRBD1. V lost 4 bases to trimming and J lost 6 bases; unmatched junction nucleotides: 5. Germline V CDR1 and CDR2: LNHNV, YYDKDF (reference sequence). This CDR3 has 14 amino acids. The CDR3: CATSTRGTGDGYTF. The CDR3 DNA reads as TGTGCCACCAGCACTAGGGGGACAGGGGATGGCTACACCTTC.

The table lists this clonotype with a few counts. The chain carries TRBV12-3 or TRBV12-4 and TRBJ2-1; the D gene is possibly TRBD1 (5 bases). The CDR3 spans 15 residues. V shed 5 bases and J shed 7 bases, with 18 bases lying between them. CDR3 sequence reads: CASSPTQGGKNEQFF. DNA of the CDR3: TGTGCCAGCAGTCCGACCCAGGGTGGGAAGAATGAGCAGTTCTTC.

The rearrangement joins TRBV4-1 to TRBJ2-7, with D perhaps TRBD2 (5 bases). This CDR3 spans 14 amino acids. Germline CDR1 is MGHRA and CDR2 is YSYEKL. Trimming took 1 base from V and 6 from J, leaving 13 bases between them. The CDR3 DNA follows: TGCGCCAGCAGCCAAGTATCACTAGGAAGCGAGCAGTACTTC. Its translation: CASSQVSLGSEQYF.

This clonotype was recorded at least ten times. This chain links TRBV7-2 with TRBJ2-3, with D tentatively TRBD1 (6 bases). Germline CDR1 and CDR2: SGHTA and FQGNSA. V lost 5 bases and J lost 2, with 8 bases in between. CDR3 length equals 13 residues. CDR3 bases: TGTGCCAGCAGCCGGGACAACACAGATACGCAGTATTTT. Translation: CASSRDNTDTQYF.

This clonotype was observed at least ten times. V usage is TRBV2 and J usage is TRBJ1-6, with D uncertain. Trimming removed 4 bases from V and 5 bases from J, with 3 bases in between. The CDR3 loop spans 12 amino acids. Germline V CDR1 and CDR2: SNHLY, FYNNEI. CDR3 protein: CASSGHNSPLHF. CDR3 in DNA: TGTGCCAGCAGTGGACATAATTCACCCCTCCACTTT.

This clonotype has at least ten counts. The rearrangement uses TRBV2 and TRBJ1-1; maybe TRBD1 (5 bases). The CDR3 has 13 amino acids. Germline CDR1 SNHLY, CDR2 FYNNEI. The V and J ends lost 8 bases and 5 bases respectively, with 15 bases between them. This CDR3 reads CASWGLRDTEAFF. CDR3 in DNA: TGTGCCAGCTGGGGGTTGAGGGATACTGAAGCTTTCTTT.

This clonotype was observed at least ten times. This chain uses TRBV14 with TRBJ1-2, with a weak D call TRBD1 (6 bases). The CDR3 covers 15 residues. V lost 3 bases to trimming and J lost 4 bases, with 15 bases between them. Germline values: CDR1 SGHDN, CDR2 FVKESK. CDR3 coding DNA: TGTGCCAGCAGCCACGGGGACACCGTCGCCTATGGCTACACCTTC. This codes for CASSHGDTVAYGYTF.

This clonotype was observed a few times. The CDR3 region has the DNA TGTGCCAGCAGTCCGGGACTAGCCTGGCAGTTCTTC. Translation: CASSPGLAWQFF. This chain joins TRBV12-3 or TRBV12-4 and TRBJ2-1; 9 bases map to TRBD2. The CDR3 is 12 residues long. V shed 5 bases, J shed 12 bases, and the junction held 5 bases outside the gene matches.